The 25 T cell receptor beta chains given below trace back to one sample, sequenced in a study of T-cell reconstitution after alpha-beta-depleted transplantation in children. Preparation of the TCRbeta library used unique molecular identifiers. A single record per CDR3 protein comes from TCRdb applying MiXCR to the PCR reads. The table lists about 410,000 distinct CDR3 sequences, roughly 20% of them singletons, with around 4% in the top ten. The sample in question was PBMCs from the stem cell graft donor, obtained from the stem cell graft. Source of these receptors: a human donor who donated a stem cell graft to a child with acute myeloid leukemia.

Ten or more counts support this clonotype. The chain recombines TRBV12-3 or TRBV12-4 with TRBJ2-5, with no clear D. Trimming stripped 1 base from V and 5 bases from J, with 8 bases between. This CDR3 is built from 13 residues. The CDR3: CASSLEAVETQYF. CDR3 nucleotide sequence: TGTGCCAGCAGTTTAGAGGCTGTTGAGACCCAGTACTTC.

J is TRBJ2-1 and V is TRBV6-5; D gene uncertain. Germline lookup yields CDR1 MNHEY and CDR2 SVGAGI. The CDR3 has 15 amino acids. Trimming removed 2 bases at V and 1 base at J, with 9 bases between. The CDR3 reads CASSYGARSYNEQFF. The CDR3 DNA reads TGTGCCAGCAGTTACGGAGCTCGGTCCTACAATGAGCAGTTCTTC.

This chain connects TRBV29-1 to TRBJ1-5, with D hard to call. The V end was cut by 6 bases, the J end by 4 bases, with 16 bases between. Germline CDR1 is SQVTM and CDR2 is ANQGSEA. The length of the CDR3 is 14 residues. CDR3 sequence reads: CSVGETGRNQPQHF. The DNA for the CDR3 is TGCAGCGTGGGAGAAACCGGTAGAAATCAGCCCCAGCATTTT.

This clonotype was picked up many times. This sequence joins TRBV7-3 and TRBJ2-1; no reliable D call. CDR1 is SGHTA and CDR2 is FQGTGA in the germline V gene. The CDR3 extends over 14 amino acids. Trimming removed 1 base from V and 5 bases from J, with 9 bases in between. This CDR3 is CASSLIGPHNEQFF. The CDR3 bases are TGTGCCAGCAGCTTAATCGGCCCCCACAATGAGCAGTTCTTC.

In nucleotides, the CDR3 is TGTGCCAGCAGCCCAACGACTAGCCCCAACTCCTACGAGCAGTACTTC. Its translation is CASSPTTSPNSYEQYF. This chain connects TRBV7-9 to TRBJ2-7; 7 nucleotides agree with TRBD2. Losses at the gene ends were 5 bases for V and 0 bases for J; bases not matched to a gene: 10. The CDR3 runs to 16 residues. The germline V gene encodes CDR1 SEHNR and CDR2 FQNEAQ (reference sequence).

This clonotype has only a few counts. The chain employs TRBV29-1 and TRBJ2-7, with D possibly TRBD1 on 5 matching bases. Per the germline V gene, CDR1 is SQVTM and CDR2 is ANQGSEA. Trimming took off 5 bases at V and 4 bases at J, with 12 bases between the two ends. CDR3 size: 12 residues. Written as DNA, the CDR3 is TGCAGCGTTCGAGTAGGGGTTTACGAGCAGTACTTC. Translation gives CSVRVGVYEQYF.

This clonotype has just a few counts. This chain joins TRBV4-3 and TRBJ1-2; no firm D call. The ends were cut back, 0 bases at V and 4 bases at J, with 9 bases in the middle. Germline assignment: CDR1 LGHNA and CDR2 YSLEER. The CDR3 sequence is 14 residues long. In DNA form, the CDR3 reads TGCGCCAGCAGCCAAGATGCGGATTTCTATGGCTACACCTTC. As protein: CASSQDADFYGYTF.

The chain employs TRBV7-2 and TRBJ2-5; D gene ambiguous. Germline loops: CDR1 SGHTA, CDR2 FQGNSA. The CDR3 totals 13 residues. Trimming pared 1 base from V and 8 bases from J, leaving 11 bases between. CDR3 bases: TGTGCCAGCAGCTTAGGAATGCTGGAAACCCAGTACTTC. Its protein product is CASSLGMLETQYF.

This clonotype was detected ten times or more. The DNA for the CDR3 is TGTGCCAGCAGCTTCACCGGGACTAGCGACTACAATGAGCAGTTCTTC. Protein: CASSFTGTSDYNEQFF. This chain connects TRBV7-6 to TRBJ2-1, with 10 bases lining up with TRBD2. This CDR3 comprises 16 residues. The germline CDR1 and CDR2 sequences are SGHVS and FNYEAQ. J was trimmed by 3 bases and V by 3 bases; bases with no gene match: 5.

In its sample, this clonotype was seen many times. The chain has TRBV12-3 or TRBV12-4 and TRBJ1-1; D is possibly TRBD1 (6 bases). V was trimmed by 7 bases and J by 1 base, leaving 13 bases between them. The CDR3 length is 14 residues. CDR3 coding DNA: TGTGCCAGCACTTCCACAGGGAAGAACACTGAAGCTTTCTTT. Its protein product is CASTSTGKNTEAFF.

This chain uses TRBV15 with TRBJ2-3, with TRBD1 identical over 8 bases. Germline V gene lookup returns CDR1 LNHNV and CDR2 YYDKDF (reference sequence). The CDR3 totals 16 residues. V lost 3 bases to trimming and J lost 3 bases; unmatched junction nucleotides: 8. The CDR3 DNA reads TGTGCCACCAGCAGCCGACAGGGGACGGTGACAGATACGCAGTATTTT. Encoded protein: CATSSRQGTVTDTQYF.

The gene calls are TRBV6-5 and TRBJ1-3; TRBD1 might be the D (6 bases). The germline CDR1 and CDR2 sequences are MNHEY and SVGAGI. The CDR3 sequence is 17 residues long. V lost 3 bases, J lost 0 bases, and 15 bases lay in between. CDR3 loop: CASSYTGQGSSGNTIYF. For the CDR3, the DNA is TGTGCCAGCAGTTATACAGGGCAAGGTAGCTCTGGAAACACCATATATTTT.

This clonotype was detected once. DNA for the CDR3: TGTGCCAGCAGTCCCCCAATTAGGGATACGCAGTATTTT. It encodes CASSPPIRDTQYF. The rearrangement uses TRBV28 and TRBJ2-3; unclear D gene. Trimming cost V 5 bases and J 6 bases, with 12 bases left between them. Germline lookup yields CDR1 MDHEN and CDR2 SYDVKM. CDR3 length: 13 amino acids.

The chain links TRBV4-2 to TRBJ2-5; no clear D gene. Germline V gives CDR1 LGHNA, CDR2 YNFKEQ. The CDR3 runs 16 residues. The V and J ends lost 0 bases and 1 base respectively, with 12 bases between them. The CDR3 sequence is CASSQEWLSPQETQYF. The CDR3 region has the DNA TGTGCCAGCAGCCAAGAATGGCTTTCCCCCCAAGAGACCCAGTACTTC.

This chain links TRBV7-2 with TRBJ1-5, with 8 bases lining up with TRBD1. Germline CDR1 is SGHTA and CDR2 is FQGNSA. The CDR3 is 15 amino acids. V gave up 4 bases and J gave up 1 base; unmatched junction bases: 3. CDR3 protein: CASSSDRASNQPQHF. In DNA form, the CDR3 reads TGTGCCAGCAGCTCGGACAGGGCGAGCAATCAGCCCCAGCATTTT. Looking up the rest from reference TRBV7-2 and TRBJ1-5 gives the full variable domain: GAGVSQSPSNKVTEKGKDVELRCDPISGHTALYWYRQSLGQGLEFLIYFQGNSAPDKSGLPSDRFSAERTGGSVSTLTIQRTQQEDSAVYLCASSSDRASNQPQHFGDGTRLSIL.

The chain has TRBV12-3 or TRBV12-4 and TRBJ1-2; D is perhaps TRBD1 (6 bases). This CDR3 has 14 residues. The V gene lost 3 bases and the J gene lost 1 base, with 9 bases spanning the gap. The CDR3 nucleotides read TGTGCCAGCAGTTTTGACAGGAGTAACTATGGCTACACCTTC. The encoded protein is CASSFDRSNYGYTF.

DNA of the CDR3: TGCGCCAGCAGCCAGGAAAATAGCGGGAGGGTTTACGACACCGGGGAGCTGTTTTTT. This translates into CASSQENSGRVYDTGELFF. The V call is TRBV4-1, the J call TRBJ2-2, with 11 nucleotides matching TRBD2. CDR1 and CDR2 from the germline V gene are MGHRA and YSYEKL. The junction had 12 bases not matched to a gene; V was cut back by 3 bases and J by 3 bases. The CDR3 covers 19 residues.

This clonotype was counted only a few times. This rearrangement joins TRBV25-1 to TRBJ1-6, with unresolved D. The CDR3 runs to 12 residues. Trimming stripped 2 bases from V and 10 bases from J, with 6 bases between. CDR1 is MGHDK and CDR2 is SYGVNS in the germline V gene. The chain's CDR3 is CASSEGLSPLHF. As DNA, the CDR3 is TGTGCCAGCAGTGAAGGTCTGTCACCCCTCCACTTT.

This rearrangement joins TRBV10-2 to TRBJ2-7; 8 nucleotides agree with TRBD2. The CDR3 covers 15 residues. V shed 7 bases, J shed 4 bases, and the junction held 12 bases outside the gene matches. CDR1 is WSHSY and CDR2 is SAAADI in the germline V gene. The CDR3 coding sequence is TGCGCCAGCACAAAAGCCGGGACTAGTCGATACGAGCAGTACTTC. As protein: CASTKAGTSRYEQYF.

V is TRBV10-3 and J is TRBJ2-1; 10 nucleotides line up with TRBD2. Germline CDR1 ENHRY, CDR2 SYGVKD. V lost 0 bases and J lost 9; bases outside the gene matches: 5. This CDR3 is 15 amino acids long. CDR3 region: CAISESLAGAPEQFF. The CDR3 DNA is TGTGCCATCAGTGAGTCTCTAGCGGGAGCGCCTGAGCAGTTCTTC.

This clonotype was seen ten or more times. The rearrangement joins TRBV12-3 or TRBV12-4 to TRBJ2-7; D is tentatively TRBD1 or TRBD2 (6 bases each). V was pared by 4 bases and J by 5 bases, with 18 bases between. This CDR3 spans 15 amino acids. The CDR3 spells CASSYLAEGVNEQYF. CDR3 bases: TGTGCCAGCAGTTACTTAGCGGAGGGGGTCAACGAGCAGTACTTC.

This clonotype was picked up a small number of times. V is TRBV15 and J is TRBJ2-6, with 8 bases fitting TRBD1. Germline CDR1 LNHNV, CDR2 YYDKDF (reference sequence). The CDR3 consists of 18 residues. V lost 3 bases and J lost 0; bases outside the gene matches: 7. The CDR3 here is CATSSGAGGISGANVLTF. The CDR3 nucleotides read TGTGCCACCAGCAGTGGGGCAGGGGGCATCTCTGGGGCCAACGTCCTGACTTTC.

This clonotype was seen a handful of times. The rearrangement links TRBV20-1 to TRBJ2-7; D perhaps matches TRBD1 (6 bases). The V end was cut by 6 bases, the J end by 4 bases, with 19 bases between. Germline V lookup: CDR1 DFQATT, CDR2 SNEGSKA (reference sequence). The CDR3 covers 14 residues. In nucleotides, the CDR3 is TGCAGTGCCGCATCACCGGGACAAATATACGAGCAGTACTTC. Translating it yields CSAASPGQIYEQYF.

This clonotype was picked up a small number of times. This CDR3 is CASSLRQFQETQYF. The CDR3 bases are TGTGCCAGCAGTTTGAGACAGTTCCAAGAGACCCAGTACTTC. This rearrangement joins TRBV28 to TRBJ2-5, with a tentative D call TRBD1 (5 bases). Between the trimmed V and J ends, which lost 3 bases and 1 base, there was a span of 9 bases. Germline V gene data show CDR1 as MDHEN and CDR2 as SYDVKM. The CDR3 loop spans 14 amino acids. The full variable domain, with the rest looked up from reference TRBV28 and TRBJ2-5, is DVKVTQSSRYLVKRTGEKVFLECVQDMDHENMFWYRQDPGLGLRLIYFSYDVKMKEKGDIPEGYSVSREKKERFSLILESASTNQTSMYLCASSLRQFQETQYFGPGTRLLVL.

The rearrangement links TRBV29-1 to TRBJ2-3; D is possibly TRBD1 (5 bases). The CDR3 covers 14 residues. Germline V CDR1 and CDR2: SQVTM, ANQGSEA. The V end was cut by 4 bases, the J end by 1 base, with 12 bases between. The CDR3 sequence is CSVVAIGGTDTQYF. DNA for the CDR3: TGCAGCGTTGTCGCTATAGGGGGCACAGATACGCAGTATTTT.